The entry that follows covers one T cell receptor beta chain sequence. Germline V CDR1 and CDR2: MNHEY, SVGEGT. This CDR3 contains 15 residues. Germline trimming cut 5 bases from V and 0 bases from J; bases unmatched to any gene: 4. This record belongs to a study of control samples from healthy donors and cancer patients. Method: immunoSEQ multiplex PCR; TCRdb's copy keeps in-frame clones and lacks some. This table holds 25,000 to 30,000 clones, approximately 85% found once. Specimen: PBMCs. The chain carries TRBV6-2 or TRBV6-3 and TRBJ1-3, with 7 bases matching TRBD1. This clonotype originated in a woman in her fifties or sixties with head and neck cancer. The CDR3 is CASSRGQSSGNTIYF. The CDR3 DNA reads TGTGCCAGCAGTAGGGGACAGAGCTCTGGAAACACCATATATTTT.